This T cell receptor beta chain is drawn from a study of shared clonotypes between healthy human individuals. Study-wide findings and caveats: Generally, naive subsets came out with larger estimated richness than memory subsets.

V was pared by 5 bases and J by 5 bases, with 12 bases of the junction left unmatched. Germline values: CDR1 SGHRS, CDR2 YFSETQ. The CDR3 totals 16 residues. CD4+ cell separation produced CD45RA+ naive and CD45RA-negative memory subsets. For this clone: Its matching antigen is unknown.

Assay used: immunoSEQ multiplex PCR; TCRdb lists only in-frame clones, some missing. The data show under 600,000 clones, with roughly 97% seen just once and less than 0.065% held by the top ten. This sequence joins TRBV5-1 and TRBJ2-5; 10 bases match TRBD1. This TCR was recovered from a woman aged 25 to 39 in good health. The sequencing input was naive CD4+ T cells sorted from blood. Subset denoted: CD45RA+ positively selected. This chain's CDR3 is CASSLVPGTGAETQYF. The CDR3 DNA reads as TGCGCCAGCAGTTTAGTACCCGGGACAGGGGCCGAGACCCAGTACTTC.